The 26 T cell receptor beta chains reported below all come from one sample, sequenced in a study of T-cell reconstitution after alpha-beta-depleted transplantation in children. A library of TCRbeta sequences, prepared with unique molecular identifiers, was generated. A single record per CDR3 protein comes from TCRdb applying MiXCR to the PCR reads. The repertoire consists of about 400,000 distinct CDR3 sequences, with about a fifth occurring once and the leading ten covering less than 4.5%. Sample: PBMCs from the stem cell graft donor, taken from the stem cell graft. Receptors were obtained from a human donor who donated a stem cell graft to a child with acute myeloid leukemia.

This clonotype was detected a few times. The V gene is TRBV4-1, the J gene TRBJ2-5; 10 nucleotides match TRBD2. The CDR3 spans 16 residues. The ends lost 1 base at V and 2 bases at J; junction bases unmatched: 4. Germline V lookup: CDR1 MGHRA, CDR2 YSYEKL. The CDR3, as DNA: TGCGCCAGCAGCCAAGGGACTAGCGGATATCAAGAGACCCAGTACTTC. Its protein product is CASSQGTSGYQETQYF.

V gene TRBV20-1 combines with J gene TRBJ1-6, with TRBD1 matching over 9 bases. The CDR3 loop spans 15 amino acids. V shed 5 bases, J shed 10 bases, and the junction held 12 bases outside the gene matches. The germline CDR1 and CDR2 sequences are DFQATT and SNEGSKA (reference sequence). The CDR3 sequence is CSADAGTGYLSPLHF. CDR3 nucleotide sequence: TGCAGTGCTGACGCCGGGACAGGGTACCTCTCACCCCTCCACTTT.

This clonotype appeared a few times. The chain is built from TRBV4-1 and TRBJ2-3; D is perhaps TRBD1 (5 bases). This CDR3 has 16 amino acids. V was pared by 0 bases and J by 2 bases, with 12 bases between. Germline V gene sequence: CDR1 MGHRA, CDR2 YSYEKL. The CDR3 reads CASSQDGAQITDTQYF. DNA of the CDR3: TGCGCCAGCAGCCAAGATGGGGCTCAGATCACAGATACGCAGTATTTT.

This clonotype was seen a few times. The chain recombines TRBV6-5 with TRBJ1-2; the D gene is possibly TRBD1 (5 bases). With 6 bases removed from V and 0 bases from J, the gap between germline ends came to 11 bases. Germline V gene lookup returns CDR1 MNHEY and CDR2 SVGAGI. This CDR3 has 14 amino acids. The CDR3 loop is CASSPTAPNYGYTF. In DNA, the CDR3 is TGTGCCAGCAGCCCGACAGCCCCTAACTATGGCTACACCTTC.

This sequence joins TRBV10-2 and TRBJ2-3; 7 nucleotides align to TRBD2. This CDR3 contains 17 residues. With 5 bases clipped from V and 6 bases from J, the junction kept 17 bases outside the gene matches. Germline V gene data show CDR1 as WSHSY and CDR2 as SAAADI. CDR3 in amino acids: CASSLGRWRETGDTQYF. The CDR3 DNA follows: TGCGCCAGCAGTTTGGGCCGGTGGCGGGAGACGGGGGATACGCAGTATTTT.

On this clonotype itself: One junction end does not reproduce the germline sequence, and a read error may be involved. The chain combines TRBV7-2 with TRBJ2-1; perhaps TRBD1 as D (5 bases). This CDR3 is 14 amino acids long. Germline V gene lookup returns CDR1 SGHTA and CDR2 FQGNSA. The DNA of the CDR3 is TGTGCCAGCAGCTTAGAAAGGACATCCGCCCTCCAAATCTTC. Its translation: CASSLERTSALQIF.

This clonotype was detected only a few times. The chain joins TRBV20-1 to TRBJ1-1, with D unclear. This CDR3 region has 13 residues. Germline V gene data show CDR1 as DFQATT and CDR2 as SNEGSKA (reference sequence). V was trimmed by 6 bases and J by 1 base, leaving 12 bases between them. The CDR3 nucleotides are TGCAGTGCGTCGGACGGAAAGAACACTGAAGCTTTCTTT. Translating gives CSASDGKNTEAFF.

Notes on this clonotype: A much larger clonotype is one base distant, so this may be a read error. This rearrangement joins TRBV29-1 to TRBJ1-2, with no clear D. Germline lookup yields CDR1 SQVTM and CDR2 ANQGSEA. V was shortened by 7 bases and J by 3 bases, with 15 bases between the two germline ends. The CDR3 is 13 amino acids. CDR3 in DNA: TGCAGCGCCCGAAGAGTCCTTGACTATGGCTACACCTTC. Its translation is CSARRVLDYGYTF.

This clonotype was recorded at least ten times. The chain uses TRBV20-1 and TRBJ1-6; 10 nucleotides line up with TRBD1. This CDR3 region has 14 residues. Germline V gene lookup returns CDR1 DFQATT and CDR2 SNEGSKA (reference sequence). The V segment lost 3 bases and the J segment 9 bases; nucleotides outside the gene matches: 5. The CDR3 DNA reads as TGCAGTGCTAGGGCCGGGACAGGGGTTTCACCCCTCCACTTT. Translation gives CSARAGTGVSPLHF.

The rearrangement joins TRBV27 to TRBJ1-6; D remains unclear. The CDR3 has 14 residues. Germline V gives CDR1 MNHEY, CDR2 SMNVEV (reference sequence). The ends were cut back, 2 bases at V and 6 bases at J, with 8 bases in the middle. CDR3 sequence: CASSLRQSNSPLHF. CDR3 coding DNA: TGTGCCAGCAGTTTAAGGCAGAGTAATTCACCCCTCCACTTT.

This clonotype was seen only a few times. The rearrangement joins TRBV20-1 to TRBJ2-1; D is possibly TRBD2 (6 bases). The CDR3 length is 14 residues. V dropped 5 bases and J dropped 5 bases, with 16 bases sitting between them. Looked up from germline, CDR1 is DFQATT and CDR2 is SNEGSKA (reference sequence). CDR3 residues: CSARGWREDNEQFF. CDR3 nucleotide sequence: TGCAGTGCTCGTGGGTGGCGGGAAGACAATGAGCAGTTCTTC.

Ten or more counts support this clonotype. The chain recombines TRBV4-3 with TRBJ2-1, with 11 bases fitting TRBD2. The CDR3 covers 18 residues. Losses at the gene ends were 1 base for V and 7 bases for J; bases not matched to a gene: 12. Germline loops: CDR1 LGHNA, CDR2 YSLEER. The CDR3 DNA reads TGCGCCAGCAGCCAAGGGGGAATAGCGGGAGGGCCGGGAAATGAGCAGTTCTTC. Translating gives CASSQGGIAGGPGNEQFF.

Ten or more counts support this clonotype. The chain links TRBV12-3 or TRBV12-4 to TRBJ2-3; 7 positions match TRBD1. V was clipped by 5 bases and J by 2 bases; unmatched bases: 7. The CDR3 runs to 15 residues. DNA for the CDR3: TGTGCCAGCAGTCTAGGCGACAGGGACACAGATACGCAGTATTTT. Translating it yields CASSLGDRDTDTQYF.

This clonotype came up a few times. In DNA form, the CDR3 reads TGCAGCGTTTACGGCGGATCCTATGGCTACACCTTC. This sequence encodes CSVYGGSYGYTF. The chain links TRBV29-1 to TRBJ1-2; D call uncertain. Germline loops: CDR1 SQVTM, CDR2 ANQGSEA. The germline V and J ends were trimmed by 5 bases and 4 bases, with 11 bases remaining between them. CDR3 length equals 12 residues.

The chain's CDR3 is CASSLRNQPQHF. CDR3 DNA sequence: TGTGCCAGCAGTCTCCGCAATCAGCCCCAGCATTTT. The chain employs TRBV12-3 or TRBV12-4 and TRBJ1-5; the D is unclear. CDR3 size: 12 residues. The germline V and J ends were trimmed by 5 bases and 2 bases, with 4 bases remaining between them.

In nucleotides, the CDR3 is TGTGCCAGCACCGGGACTAGCGGGGGTGAGACCCAGTACTTC. Translating it yields CASTGTSGGETQYF. This chain links TRBV12-3 or TRBV12-4 with TRBJ2-5; 14 nucleotides align to TRBD2. The CDR3 loop spans 14 amino acids. Trimming at V came to 7 bases and at J to 5 bases, leaving 3 bases not matched to a gene.

This clonotype has only a few counts. The gene calls are TRBV2 and TRBJ2-7; the match to TRBD2 covers 12 bases. Germline CDR1 reads SNHLY; CDR2 reads FYNNEI. CDR3 length: 17 amino acids. Trimming removed 4 bases from V and 7 bases from J; junction bases left unmatched: 14. CDR3 coding DNA: TGTGCCAGCAGTGGTGGGTCTAGCGGGAGGGCCTTGGGTGAGCAGTACTTC. The encoded protein is CASSGGSSGRALGEQYF.

The genes are TRBV20-1 and TRBJ1-4, with D unclear. Germline V CDR1 and CDR2: DFQATT, SNEGSKA (reference sequence). The CDR3 has 20 residues. The CDR3 reads CCARDFSMSFGGATNEKLFF. CDR3 in DNA: TGCTGCGCTAGAGATTTTAGTATGTCTTTTGGCGGTGCAACTAATGAAAAACTGTTTTTT.

This chain links TRBV27 with TRBJ2-4, with TRBD1 as a possible D gene (6 bases). CDR3 size: 20 residues. Germline V gene sequence: CDR1 MNHEY, CDR2 SMNVEV (reference sequence). Trimming cost V 6 bases and J 0 bases, with 27 bases left between them. Written as DNA, the CDR3 is TGTGCCAGCAGCCAAACAGGGATTGTTCGGGCCGATCTAGCCAAAAACATTCAGTACTTC. Residues: CASSQTGIVRADLAKNIQYF.

The chain is built from TRBV7-9 and TRBJ2-3; D remains ambiguous. V was trimmed by 6 bases and J by 2 bases, leaving 9 bases between them. The CDR3 length is 13 residues. CDR1 and CDR2 (germline): SEHNR, FQNEAQ (reference sequence). The DNA for the CDR3 is TGTGCCAGCAGAACCCCGATCACAGATACGCAGTATTTT. It is translated as CASRTPITDTQYF.

This clonotype was picked up one time. This sequence may be a read error, since a much larger clone differs from it by one base. The chain combines TRBV20-1 with TRBJ2-7; TRBD1 might be the D (6 bases). Germline CDR1 is DFQATT and CDR2 is SNEGSKA (reference sequence). CDR3 length: 14 amino acids. DNA for the CDR3: TGCAGTGCTAGAGATTTGAGGACAGCCTACGAGCGGTACTTC. This gives the protein CSARDLRTAYERYF.

The chain carries TRBV4-1 and TRBJ2-7, with a weak D call TRBD1 (5 bases). The CDR3 is made up of 15 amino acids. V gave up 0 bases and J gave up 2 bases, with 11 bases separating them. Germline CDR1 MGHRA, CDR2 YSYEKL. The CDR3 nucleotides are TGCGCCAGCAGCCAAGACCCAGGGTTGGCCTACGAGCAGTACTTC. Amino acid sequence: CASSQDPGLAYEQYF.

The chain recombines TRBV5-1 with TRBJ2-2, with TRBD1 matching 10 bases. The V segment lost 4 bases and the J segment 1 base; nucleotides outside the gene matches: 4. Per the germline V gene, CDR1 is SGHRS and CDR2 is YFSETQ. There are 16 residues in the CDR3. The CDR3 protein is CASSQRTGGNTGELFF. The CDR3 coding sequence is TGCGCCAGCAGCCAACGGACAGGGGGGAACACCGGGGAGCTGTTTTTT.

This chain joins TRBV12-3 or TRBV12-4 and TRBJ1-3; D not resolved. The CDR3 is made up of 12 amino acids. Between the trimmed V and J ends, which lost 4 bases and 3 bases, there was a span of 4 bases. The CDR3 DNA reads TGTGCCAGCAGTTCATTTGGAAACACCATATATTTT. Protein sequence: CASSSFGNTIYF.

The chain recombines TRBV19 with TRBJ1-1; no definite D call. Germline V CDR1 and CDR2: LNHDA, SQIVND (reference sequence). Trimming took off 3 bases at V and 1 base at J, with 0 bases between the two ends. This CDR3 region has 11 residues. CDR3 coding DNA: TGTGCCAGTAGTATGAACACTGAAGCTTTCTTT. It specifies CASSMNTEAFF.

This clonotype was detected ten times or more. V is TRBV6-1 and J is TRBJ2-2; TRBD2 matches 15 bases. Germline loops: CDR1 MNHNS, CDR2 SASEGT. V lost 5 bases, J lost 4 bases, and 8 bases stayed unmatched. There are 18 residues in the CDR3. CDR3 residues: CASSLGGLAGGPTGELFF. The CDR3 DNA reads TGTGCCAGCAGTCTAGGTGGACTAGCGGGAGGGCCCACCGGGGAGCTGTTTTTT.